The source of this TCR beta chain is a study of graft-versus-host responses after intestinal transplantation. Whole-study context: Recipients were given multivisceral, liver-intestinal, or isolated intestinal transplants. Uniformly, recipients were administered anti-thymocyte globulin induction with subsequent tacrolimus and steroids for two to three years. Whole-study findings and limits: There were GvH clones found in recipient marrow, and some of them appeared first in ileum or blood. Across patients carrying graft-donor T cell macrochimerism, allografts held high graft-versus-host to host-versus-graft clonal ratios.

With regard to this clone: Its antigen is undetermined.

This CDR3 is 14 amino acids long. After removal of 6 bases from V and 7 bases from J, the junction contained 4 bases not matched to a gene. Germline V gene sequence: CDR1 LNHDA, CDR2 SQIVND (reference sequence). Assay: immunoSEQ multiplex PCR; the TCRdb copy retains only in-frame clones and omits some. The sample includes about 40,000 clones, about 90% of them seen just once. The receptor's source is a human patient who received an intestinal transplant, so some T cells may come from the graft donor. The chain joins TRBV19 to TRBJ1-4, with TRBD1 matching 11 bases. The material sequenced was PBMCs, taken almost 320 days after intestinal transplant. The CDR3 coding sequence is TGTGCCAGTAGACGAGGGACAGGGGGTGAAAAACTGTTTTTT. Protein: CASRRGTGGEKLFF. Filled out from reference TRBV19 and TRBJ1-4, the complete variable domain reads DGGITQSPKYLFRKEGQNVTLSCEQNLNHDAMYWYRQDPGQGLRLIYYSQIVNDFQKGDIAEGYSVSREKKESFPLTVTSAQKNPTAFYLCASRRGTGGEKLFFGSGTQLSVL.